This entry describes one T cell receptor (beta chain). The antigen remains undetermined. Expressed TCRB transcripts were sequenced after all isolated RNA was converted to cDNA. The repertoire was sequenced with immunoSEQ multiplex PCR; TCRdb's copy has only in-frame clones and lacks some. The table records 600,000 or so clones, 9.5% to 15% of them present only once. The data are from a study of beta chain features in type 1 diabetes. Findings and caveats of the study: For patients, the naive, central memory and Treg TCRB repertoires appeared more alike than for healthy donors. Significant though moderate, a shortening of TCRB CDR3s appeared in all four CD4+ subsets of Type 1 diabetes patients. It was not settled here whether HLA type affects TCRB rearrangement.

Germline V gene sequence: CDR1 SGDLS, CDR2 YYNGEE. V gave up 0 bases and J gave up 0 bases, with 10 bases separating them. CDR3 length equals 16 residues. One heparinised blood draw, averaging about 100 mL, came from each donor. CD45RO/CCR7/CD25/CD127/CD95/CD27 staining was used to isolate CD4+ naive, central memory, regulatory and stem cell-like memory cells by sorting. The V and J genes are TRBV9 and TRBJ1-3; D call uncertain. The TCR was taken from a man aged 30 to 45 with type 1 diabetes. The source material was naive CD4+ T cells from blood. CDR3 protein: CASSVDGHFSGNTIYF. The CDR3, as DNA: TGTGCCAGCAGCGTAGACGGCCATTTCTCTGGAAACACCATATATTTT. The full variable domain, rest sourced from reference TRBV9 and TRBJ1-3, is DSGVTQTPKHLITATGQRVTLRCSPRSGDLSVYWYQQSLDQGLQFLIQYYNGEERAKGNILERFSAQQFPDLHSELNLSSLELGDSALYFCASSVDGHFSGNTIYFGEGSWLTVV.